Here is one T cell receptor beta chain with its context. Its matching antigen is unknown. V was clipped by 1 base and J by 0 bases, with 10 bases between them. This CDR3 spans 15 amino acids. Germline CDR1 is SQVTM and CDR2 is ANQGSEA. This specimen comes from a study of CD8+ T cells in alopecia areata. Whole-study results and caveats: Lesional scalp displayed greater clonality than normal scalp, most notably in alopecia totalis/universalis.

Described treatment: oral pan-JAK inhibitor, 5-10 mg twice daily. Once RNA had been extracted, it was reverse transcribed into cDNA to act as the sequencing template. Generated by immunoSEQ multiplex PCR, the TCRdb table keeps only in-frame clones and is missing some. The repertoire has 160,000 or so clones, about three fifths of them found once; the top ten carry approximately 16%. Sequenced material: CD4+ T cells sorted from blood, taken at roughly week 55, from a patient treated with tofacitinib. The rearrangement uses TRBV29-1 and TRBJ1-3; D is uncertain. This sequence was found in a human donor with alopecia areata. As DNA, the CDR3 is TGCAGCGTTGAAGGGCGCAGCTACTCTGGAAACACCATATATTTT. Protein: CSVEGRSYSGNTIYF. Complete variable domain (other parts from reference TRBV29-1 and TRBJ1-3): SAVISQKPSRDICQRGTSLTIQCQVDSQVTMMFWYRQQPGQSLTLIATANQGSEATYESGFVIDKFPISRPNLTFSTLTVSNMSPEDSSIYLCSVEGRSYSGNTIYFGEGSWLTVV.